This TCR beta chain was identified during a study of persistence of HIV-infected CD4 T cells. Turning to the study itself: Antigen stimulation activated a lower proportion of cells, more of them memory, than anti-CD3/anti-CD28 stimulation.

In regard to this clone: Its antigen remains unknown.

The libraries were made with immunoSEQ version 4 in survey mode. The assay was immunoSEQ multiplex PCR, and TCRdb's table has in-frame clones only and misses some. The sample lists some 50,000 clones; around 90% were seen once. Nonspecific anti-CD3/anti-CD28 bead stimulation represents the broad CD4+ T cell repertoire. CD4+ T cells upregulating both CD40 ligand and CD69 were sorted as responding cells. PBMCs were depleted of CD8+ T cells before stimulation. The receptor was derived from an adult woman with HIV who was CMV-seropositive. The sample was CD4+ T cells sorted from PBMCs after roughly 18-hour stimulation, taken from a patient who received antiretroviral therapy.

The CDR3 sequence is CAISTTGTGGNGYTF. CDR3 bases: TGTGCCATCAGCACCACTGGGACAGGGGGTAACGGCTACACCTTC. The V gene is TRBV10-3, the J gene TRBJ1-2, with 11 nucleotides matching TRBD1. Germline-derived CDR1 and CDR2 are ENHRY and SYGVKD. Trimming at V came to 6 bases and at J to 8 bases, leaving 11 bases not matched to a gene. CDR3 length: 15 amino acids.